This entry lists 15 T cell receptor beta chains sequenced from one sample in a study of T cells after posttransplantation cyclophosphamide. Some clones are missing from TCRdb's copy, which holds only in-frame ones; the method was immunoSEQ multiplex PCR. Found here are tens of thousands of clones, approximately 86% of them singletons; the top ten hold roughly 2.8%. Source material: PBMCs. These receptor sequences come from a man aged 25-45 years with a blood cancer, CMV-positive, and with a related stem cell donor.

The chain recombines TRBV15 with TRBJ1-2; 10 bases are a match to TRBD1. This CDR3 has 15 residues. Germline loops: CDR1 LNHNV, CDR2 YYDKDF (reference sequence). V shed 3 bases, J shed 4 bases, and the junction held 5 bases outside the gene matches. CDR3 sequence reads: CATSRTGTGVYGYTF. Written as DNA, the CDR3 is TGTGCCACCAGCAGGACCGGGACAGGGGTCTATGGCTACACCTTC.

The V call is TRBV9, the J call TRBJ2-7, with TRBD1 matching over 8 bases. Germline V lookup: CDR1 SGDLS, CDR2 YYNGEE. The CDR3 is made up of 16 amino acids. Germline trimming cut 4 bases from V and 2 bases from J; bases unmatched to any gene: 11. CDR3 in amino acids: CASSPSSGQVTYEQYF. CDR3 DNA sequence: TGTGCCAGCAGCCCCAGCTCGGGACAGGTTACCTACGAGCAGTACTTC.

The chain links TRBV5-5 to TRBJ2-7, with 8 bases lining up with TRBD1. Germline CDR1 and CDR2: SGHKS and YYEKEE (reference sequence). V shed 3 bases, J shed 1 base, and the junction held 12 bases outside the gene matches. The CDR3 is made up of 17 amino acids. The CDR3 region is CASSWTGITSSSYEQYF. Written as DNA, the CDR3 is TGTGCCAGCAGCTGGACAGGGATCACCTCCTCTTCCTACGAGCAGTACTTC.

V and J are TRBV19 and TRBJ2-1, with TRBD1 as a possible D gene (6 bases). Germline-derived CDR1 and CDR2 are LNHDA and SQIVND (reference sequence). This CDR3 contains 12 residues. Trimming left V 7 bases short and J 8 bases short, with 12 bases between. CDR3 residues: CASKGTRHEQFF. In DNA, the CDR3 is TGTGCCAGTAAGGGGACACGTCATGAGCAGTTCTTC.

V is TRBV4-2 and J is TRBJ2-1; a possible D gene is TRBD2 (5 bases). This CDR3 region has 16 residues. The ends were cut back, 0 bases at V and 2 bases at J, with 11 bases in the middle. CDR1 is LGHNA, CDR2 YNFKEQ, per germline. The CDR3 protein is CASSQEASSAYNEQFF. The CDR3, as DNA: TGTGCCAGCAGCCAAGAAGCTAGTAGCGCCTACAATGAGCAGTTCTTC.

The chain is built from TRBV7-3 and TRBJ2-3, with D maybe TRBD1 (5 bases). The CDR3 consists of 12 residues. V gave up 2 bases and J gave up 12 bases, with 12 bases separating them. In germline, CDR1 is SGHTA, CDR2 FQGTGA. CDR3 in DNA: TGTGCCAGCAGCTTATATGCAGGGCCACAGTATTTT. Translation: CASSLYAGPQYF.

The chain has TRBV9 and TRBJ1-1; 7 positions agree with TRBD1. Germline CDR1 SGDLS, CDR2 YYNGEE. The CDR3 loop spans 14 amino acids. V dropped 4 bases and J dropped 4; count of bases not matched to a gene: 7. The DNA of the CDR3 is TGTGCCAGCAGCCCCTCAGGGGGGACCACTGAAGCTTTCTTT. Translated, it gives CASSPSGGTTEAFF.

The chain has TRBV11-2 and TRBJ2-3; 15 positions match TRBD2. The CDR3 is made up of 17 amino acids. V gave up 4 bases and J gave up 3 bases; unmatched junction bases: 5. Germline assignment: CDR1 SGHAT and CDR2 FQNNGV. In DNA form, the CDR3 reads TGTGCCAGCAGCTGGACTAGCGGGAGGGCCGGTACAGATACGCAGTATTTT. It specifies CASSWTSGRAGTDTQYF.

The CDR3 loop is CASSLSSTDTQYF. In DNA, the CDR3 is TGTGCCAGCAGCTTATCGAGCACAGATACGCAGTATTTT. The genes are TRBV7-2 and TRBJ2-3, with D uncertain. This CDR3 is 13 amino acids long. Per germline, CDR1 SGHTA and CDR2 FQGNSA. Trimming stripped 2 bases from V and 0 bases from J, with 3 bases between.

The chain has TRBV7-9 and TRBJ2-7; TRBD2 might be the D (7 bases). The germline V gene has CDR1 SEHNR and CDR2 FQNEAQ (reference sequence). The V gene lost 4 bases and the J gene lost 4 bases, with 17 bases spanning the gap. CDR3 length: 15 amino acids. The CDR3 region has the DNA TGTGCCAGCAGCTCGACAAGCGGGACATTGTACGAGCAGTACTTC. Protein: CASSSTSGTLYEQYF.

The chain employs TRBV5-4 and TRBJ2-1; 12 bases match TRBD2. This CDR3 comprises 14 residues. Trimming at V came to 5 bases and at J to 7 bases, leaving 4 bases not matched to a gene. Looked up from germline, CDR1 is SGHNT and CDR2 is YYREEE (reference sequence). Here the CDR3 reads CASSLAGGPNEQFF. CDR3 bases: TGTGCCAGCAGTCTAGCGGGAGGGCCAAATGAGCAGTTCTTC.

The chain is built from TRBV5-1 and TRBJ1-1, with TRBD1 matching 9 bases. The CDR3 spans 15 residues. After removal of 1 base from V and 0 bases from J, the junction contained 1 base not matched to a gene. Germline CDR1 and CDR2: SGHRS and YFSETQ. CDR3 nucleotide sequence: TGCGCCAGCAGCTTGTGGACAGGGGTGAACACTGAAGCTTTCTTT. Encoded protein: CASSLWTGVNTEAFF.

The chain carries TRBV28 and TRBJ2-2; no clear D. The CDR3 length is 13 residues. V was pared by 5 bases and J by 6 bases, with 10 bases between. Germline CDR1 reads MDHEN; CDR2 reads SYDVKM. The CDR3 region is CASSLRLAGELFF. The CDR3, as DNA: TGTGCCAGCAGTCTTAGACTTGCCGGGGAGCTGTTTTTT.

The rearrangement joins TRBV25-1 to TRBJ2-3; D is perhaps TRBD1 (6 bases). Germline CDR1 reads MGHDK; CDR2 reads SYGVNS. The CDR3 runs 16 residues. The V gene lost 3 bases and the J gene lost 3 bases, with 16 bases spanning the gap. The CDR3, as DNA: TGTGCCAGCAGTGACCCTGAGGAACAGGGTACAGATACGCAGTATTTT. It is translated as CASSDPEEQGTDTQYF.

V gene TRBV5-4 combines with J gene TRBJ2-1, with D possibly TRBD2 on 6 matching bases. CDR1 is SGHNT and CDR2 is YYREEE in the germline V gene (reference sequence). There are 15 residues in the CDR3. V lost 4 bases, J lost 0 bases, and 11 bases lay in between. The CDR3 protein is CASSRDLSSYNEQFF. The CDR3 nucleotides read TGTGCCAGCAGCCGGGACTTGAGCTCCTACAATGAGCAGTTCTTC.